A selection of T cell receptor beta chains follows, all from one sample in a study of monozygotic twins with inflammatory bowel disease. For each CDR3 protein, TCRdb gives one entry from its re-call of the 5' RACE reads, without DNA. The sample includes roughly 320,000 distinct CDR3 sequences. Sequencing was performed on blood. These receptors were obtained from a human donor with ulcerative colitis or Crohn's disease, or a healthy co-twin of an affected twin (not recorded which). Both conserved end residues are part of each CDR3. Each record gives: V gene, J gene, CDR3 protein.

TRBV25-1	TRBJ1-2	CASSSRGSGLYGYTF
TRBV7-2	TRBJ1-5	CASSPGTGVFQPQHF
TRBV7-3	TRBJ1-2	CASSPGREQGYTF
TRBV5-8	TRBJ2-3	CASSLVAGGLSRDTQYF
TRBV5-1	TRBJ1-2	CASSSLDIHYGYTF
TRBV14	TRBJ2-7	CASSPWDSGQYF
TRBV28	TRBJ2-2	CASSLRQAGLNTGELFF
TRBV5-4	TRBJ2-5	CASSLEGPGETQYF
TRBV6-6	TRBJ1-1	CASILPPGHTEAFF
TRBV6-2/TRBV6-3	TRBJ2-1	CAHGGGDLHEQFF
TRBV28	TRBJ1-1	CASSFEQGRAFF
TRBV7-9	TRBJ2-5	CASSDHRGQETQYF
TRBV4-1	TRBJ2-5	CASSLRTSGSLGETQYF
TRBV20-1	TRBJ2-7	CSGLAESIYEQYF
TRBV6-5	TRBJ1-2	CASSYLASQNNYGYTF
TRBV18	TRBJ2-3	CASSPGYRTDTQYF
TRBV20-1	TRBJ1-4	CSARGQGLVEKLFF
TRBV5-1	TRBJ2-7	CASSSSGTPEQYF
TRBV4-3	TRBJ2-3	CASSQDKAELALGTDTQYF
TRBV10-3	TRBJ2-5	CAISEKTSGGTQETQYF
TRBV2	TRBJ2-7	CASRKNSNSYEQYF
TRBV6-5	TRBJ1-1	CASSYLGPRPMNTEAFF
TRBV18	TRBJ2-1	CASSPRSGSFYNEQFF
TRBV28	TRBJ2-4	CASSSPGLIAKNIQYF
TRBV19	TRBJ2-2	CASRGLASGELFF
TRBV5-1	TRBJ2-1	CASSSSGIDNEQFF
TRBV20-1	TRBJ2-5	CSAGWYQETQYF
TRBV7-2	TRBJ2-3	CASSLGQGASDTQYF
TRBV20-1	TRBJ2-1	CSASVREGRYNEQFF
TRBV11-2	TRBJ2-3	CASSLMASGGTDTQYF
TRBV20-1	TRBJ1-4	CSAGSGSNEKLFF
TRBV7-9	TRBJ1-4	CASSQEIGGEKLLF
TRBV28	TRBJ1-5	CASNPGQVSLIYSNQPQHF
TRBV6-1	TRBJ1-1	CASSENQGSRGEAFF
TRBV4-2	TRBJ2-3	CASSQEGLGLSDTQYF
TRBV12-3/TRBV12-4	TRBJ2-6	CASTQDRSGANVLTF
TRBV6-1	TRBJ2-3	CASSWYGTGNTDTQYF
TRBV5-6	TRBJ1-1	CASSLSPVENTEAFF
TRBV29-1	TRBJ1-1	CSVEWQINTEAFF
TRBV7-9	TRBJ2-7	CASSLGNTRLNEQYF
TRBV15	TRBJ2-7	CATSRDYRVRHF
TRBV10-3	TRBJ2-1	CAIRGPGQGTNEQFF
TRBV12-3/TRBV12-4	TRBJ2-5	CASSFPTVIQETQYF
TRBV27	TRBJ2-7	CVMDCLSYEQYF
TRBV7-2	TRBJ2-5	CASSLVVESTQYF
TRBV6-5	TRBJ2-3	CASSYGGRTDTQYF
TRBV7-2	TRBJ2-3	CASSQGGRDTDTQYF
TRBV5-6	TRBJ2-1	CASSFALAGSEQFF
TRBV5-1	TRBJ2-7	CASSTGTAFSYEQYF
TRBV3-1	TRBJ2-2	CASSLKGQGRTGELFF
TRBV5-8	TRBJ2-1	CASSFLTSGGAYEQFF
TRBV5-1	TRBJ1-6	CASSLVGGGSTPLHF
TRBV30	TRBJ2-3	CAWSVTSGSRDTQYF
TRBV19	TRBJ2-7	CASSIDRDSSYEQYF
TRBV18	TRBJ1-4	CASSYGMDGEKLFF
TRBV2	TRBJ1-5	CASSDGTVSNQPQHF
TRBV7-2	TRBJ1-4	CASSFEQATNEKLFF